A selection of T cell receptor beta chains follows, all from one sample in a study of T-cell memory formation after mild COVID-19. TCRdb re-called the 5' RACE reads through MiXCR, storing one row per CDR3 protein. The table records fewer than 450,000 distinct CDR3 sequences, approximately 24% of them present only once. The sequencing sample was made of PBMCs or a T cell subset sorted from them (not recorded which). The receptors originated from an adult woman who had mild COVID-19 (a few samples of this study predate the infection). Cell type and time point are not known. CDR3s include the opening cysteine and the closing phenylalanine or tryptophan. D genes are given only for firm matches. Only part of the rows carry a size: once, few, many, or a class if the clone is expanded.

v_call	j_call	d_call	clone_size	cdr3_length	cdr3_nt	cdr3_aa
TRBV4-3	TRBJ2-5	TRBD1	NA	15	TGCGCCAGCAGCACCCGGGACAGCCCCCAAGAGACCCAGTACTTC	CASSTRDSPQETQYF
TRBV15	TRBJ2-3	NA	few	13	TGTGCCACCAGCAGAGGACGCACAGATACGCAGTATTTT	CATSRGRTDTQYF
TRBV20-1	TRBJ1-5	TRBD1	NA	14	TGCAGTGCTAGATTAGCAGGGGGGAATCAGCCCCAGCATTTT	CSARLAGGNQPQHF
TRBV20-1	TRBJ2-5	TRBD2	NA	19	TGCAGTGCTAGAGATTTAGCGGGAGGGCTCTCCCGGTGGCAAGAGACCCAGTACTTC	CSARDLAGGLSRWQETQYF
TRBV5-5	TRBJ1-1	NA	few	13	TGTGCCAGCAGCTTCAATCGGGACACTGAAGCTTTCTTT	CASSFNRDTEAFF
TRBV7-8	TRBJ2-1	TRBD2	NA	15	TGTGCCAGCAGCTTCCTAGCGGGTGCCGCCAATGAGCAGTTCTTC	CASSFLAGAANEQFF
TRBV2	TRBJ2-3	NA	NA	14	TGTGCCAGCAGAGAGGTCCGCGGGGCAGATACGCAGTATTTT	CASREVRGADTQYF
TRBV29-1	TRBJ2-3	TRBD1	NA	14	TGCAGCGCAGAGGACAGGGGGCATTCAGATACGCAGTATTTT	CSAEDRGHSDTQYF
TRBV5-1	TRBJ2-7	TRBD1	NA	15	TGCGCCAGCAGCCCGGAGGGACAGGAGGCCTACGAGCAGTACTTC	CASSPEGQEAYEQYF
TRBV7-6	TRBJ1-6	TRBD1	NA	14	TGTGCCAGCAGCGACGGACAGGGTAATTCACCCCTCCACTTT	CASSDGQGNSPLHF
TRBV2	TRBJ2-7	NA	few	14	TGTGCCAGCACCCGAGACCCTAGCTCCTACGAGCAGTACTTC	CASTRDPSSYEQYF
TRBV9	TRBJ2-2	TRBD1	few	18	TGTGCCAGCAGCGTAGGGGACAGGGGTTTGTTGAGCACCGGGGAGCTGTTTTTT	CASSVGDRGLLSTGELFF
TRBV6-5	TRBJ2-7	TRBD2	once	15	TGTGCCAGCAGTTACTCGGGCGGGAGAGAGGGCGAGCAGTACTTC	CASSYSGGREGEQYF
TRBV27	TRBJ1-2	TRBD1	NA	16	TGTGCCAGCAGTTTATCGATAACAGGGGCTTCCTATGGCTACACCTTC	CASSLSITGASYGYTF
TRBV6-6	TRBJ2-3	TRBD1	NA	14	TGTGCCAGCAGTGCACCAAACAGGGGCGATACGCAGTATTTT	CASSAPNRGDTQYF
TRBV28	TRBJ1-1	NA	NA	12	TGTGCCAGCAGGGTACCCGGGACTGAAGCTTTCTTT	CASRVPGTEAFF
TRBV20-1	TRBJ1-5	NA	NA	13	TGCAGTGCTAGGGCCACAATTCGTCAGCCCCAGCATTTT	CSARATIRQPQHF
TRBV12-5	TRBJ2-5	NA	NA	14	TGTGCTAGTGGTTTGCCAACGGGCCCAGAGACCCAGTACTTC	CASGLPTGPETQYF
TRBV30	TRBJ2-1	NA	few	13	TGTGCCTGGAGTCAGAGCTCCTACAATGAGCAGTTCTTC	CAWSQSSYNEQFF
TRBV6-5	TRBJ2-5	NA	NA	19	TGTGCCAGCAGTAAAAACCCTCGGCCCGGACCAACTAGAGTTGAGACCCAGTACTTC	CASSKNPRPGPTRVETQYF
TRBV20-1	TRBJ2-7	NA	NA	14	TGCAGTGCCCAGGGGGGTAACCCCCCCTACGAGCAGTACTTC	CSAQGGNPPYEQYF
TRBV29-1	TRBJ1-1	TRBD1	NA	12	TGCAGCGGCCGGGACAGGGCCACTGAAGCTTTCTTT	CSGRDRATEAFF
TRBV20-1	TRBJ2-5	TRBD1	few	14	TGCAGTGCTTCCTCCGGGACAGTACAAGAGACCCAGTACTTC	CSASSGTVQETQYF
TRBV11-3	TRBJ2-5	NA	NA	17	TGTGCCAGCAGCTACCCCAGCGGTGGAGGCTCACAAGAGACCCAGTACTTC	CASSYPSGGGSQETQYF
TRBV29-1	TRBJ2-2	NA	few	12	TGCAGCGGTGGACAGCCCACCGGGGAGCTGTTTTTT	CSGGQPTGELFF
TRBV19	TRBJ2-7	TRBD2	few	14	TGTGCCAGTAGTTCCATACAGCGGGGCTACGAGCAGTACTTC	CASSSIQRGYEQYF
TRBV18	TRBJ1-2	NA	NA	12	TGTGCCAGCTCACCCCCAGGTGGTGGCTACACCTTC	CASSPPGGGYTF